What follows are 32 T cell receptor beta chains derived from one specimen sequenced in a study of T cells in Graves' hyperthyroidism and ophthalmopathy. Researchers amplified the TCR beta CDR3 regions from RNA transcripts. During a first-round RT-PCR of the TCR CDR3, the HTBI primer set was used. Via MiXCR, TCRdb re-called the multiplex PCR reads, giving one row per CDR3 protein. The top ten hold roughly 10% of the sample, which has hundreds of thousands of distinct CDR3 sequences, about 15% seen once. Sequenced input: blood. Receptors were obtained from a young woman with Graves' hyperthyroidism.

This clonotype came up many times. The chain uses TRBV28 and TRBJ1-4; D is unclear. Germline V gives CDR1 MDHEN, CDR2 SYDVKM. V was cut by 6 bases and J by 0 bases, with 8 bases left in between. This CDR3 region has 14 residues. CDR3 nucleotides: TGTGCCAGCAGGGCCGGAGCAACTAATGAAAAACTGTTTTTT. It translates to CASRAGATNEKLFF.

The chain links TRBV19 to TRBJ1-2, with 8 bases lining up with TRBD1. This CDR3 is 17 amino acids long. V gave up 3 bases and J gave up 6 bases; unmatched junction bases: 15. CDR1 and CDR2 (germline): LNHDA, SQIVND (reference sequence). CDR3 amino acids: CASSIGQGSGSFDGYTF. In DNA form, the CDR3 reads TGTGCCAGTAGTATCGGACAGGGCAGCGGGTCCTTCGATGGCTACACCTTC. Looking up the rest from reference TRBV19 and TRBJ1-2 gives the full variable domain: DGGITQSPKYLFRKEGQNVTLSCEQNLNHDAMYWYRQDPGQGLRLIYYSQIVNDFQKGDIAEGYSVSREKKESFPLTVTSAQKNPTAFYLCASSIGQGSGSFDGYTFGSGTRLTVV.

This clonotype has a count of ten or more. The J gene is TRBJ2-7, the V gene TRBV5-1; D not resolved. Germline V gene lookup returns CDR1 SGHRS and CDR2 YFSETQ. V lost 0 bases and J lost 3, with 13 bases in between. The CDR3 runs to 15 residues. In DNA form, the CDR3 reads TGCGCCAGCAGCTTGGGCGTACCCTTAGTCTACGAGCAGTACTTC. Translation: CASSLGVPLVYEQYF.

This clonotype was detected many times. The chain recombines TRBV20-1 with TRBJ2-7; D possibly matches TRBD1 or TRBD2 (5 bases each). The germline gives CDR1 DFQATT, CDR2 SNEGSKA (reference sequence). Trimming pared 6 bases from V and 3 bases from J, leaving 9 bases between. The CDR3 has 11 amino acids. CDR3 sequence (DNA): TGCAGTGCGAGGGGCCTCTACGAGCAGTACTTC. Translating gives CSARGLYEQYF.

In its sample, this clonotype was seen many times. The chain couples TRBV2 to TRBJ1-5; D not certain. Germline V CDR1 and CDR2: SNHLY, FYNNEI. CDR3 size: 13 residues. V was trimmed by 3 bases and J by 5 bases, leaving 8 bases between them. The CDR3 reads CASSDVGYQPQHF. The CDR3 nucleotides read TGTGCCAGCAGTGACGTCGGGTATCAGCCCCAGCATTTT. Full variable domain (remainder filled in from reference TRBV2 and TRBJ1-5): EPEVTQTPSHQVTQMGQEVILRCVPISNHLYFYWYRQILGQKVEFLVSFYNNEISEKSEIFDDQFSVERPDGSNFTLKIRSTKLEDSAMYFCASSDVGYQPQHFGDGTRLSIL.

This sequence joins TRBV7-2 and TRBJ2-7; 12 positions agree with TRBD2. With 3 bases clipped from V and 3 bases from J, the junction kept 3 bases outside the gene matches. The CDR3 runs 15 residues. The germline gives CDR1 SGHTA, CDR2 FQGNSA. The CDR3 protein is CASSLTSGSGYEQYF. The CDR3, as DNA: TGTGCCAGCAGCTTGACTAGCGGGAGCGGCTACGAGCAGTACTTC.

This clonotype was recorded at least ten times. The genes are TRBV12-3 or TRBV12-4 and TRBJ2-2; 11 nucleotides line up with TRBD2. This CDR3 comprises 16 residues. The V segment lost 6 bases and the J segment 4 bases; nucleotides outside the gene matches: 7. CDR3 DNA: TGTGCCAGCAGAAGGACTAGCGGGTCTCGCACCGGGGAGCTGTTTTTT. Its translation is CASRRTSGSRTGELFF.

The rearrangement joins TRBV12-3 or TRBV12-4 to TRBJ1-5; TRBD1 matches 8 bases. V lost 1 base and J lost 2; bases outside the gene matches: 4. This CDR3 contains 16 residues. DNA of the CDR3: TGTGCCAGCAGTTTAGAGACAGGGGCTCGCAATCAGCCCCAGCATTTT. Amino acid sequence: CASSLETGARNQPQHF.

This clonotype was counted only a few times. One end of the junction fails to match germline, which may point to a read error. The chain couples TRBV6-2 or TRBV6-3 to TRBJ1-1; a possible D gene is TRBD1 (5 bases). The CDR3 totals 16 residues. The germline CDR1 and CDR2 sequences are MNHEY and SVGEGT. The CDR3 reads CASSFSPPSGNTEASF. The CDR3 DNA reads as TGTGCCAGCAGTTTCTCTCCTCCTTCAGGGAACACTGAAGCTTCCTTT.

This clonotype was observed at least ten times. This chain links TRBV19 with TRBJ2-1; 16 nucleotides line up with TRBD2. This CDR3 is built from 17 residues. Trimming cost V 6 bases and J 8 bases; bases outside gene matches: 10. Germline CDR1 is LNHDA and CDR2 is SQIVND (reference sequence). The CDR3 region has the DNA TGTGCCAGTAGCGGGGGACTAGCGGGAGGGTACTTCGATGAGCAGTTCTTC. It yields the protein CASSGGLAGGYFDEQFF.

The sample holds many counts of this clonotype. This chain uses TRBV30 with TRBJ2-1, with 14 positions matching TRBD2. The ends lost 1 base at V and 7 bases at J; junction bases unmatched: 3. The CDR3 totals 15 residues. CDR1 is GTSNPN and CDR2 is SVGIG in the germline V gene (reference sequence). CDR3: CAWSGWTSGRNEQFF. The CDR3 bases are TGTGCCTGGAGTGGTTGGACTAGCGGGAGGAATGAGCAGTTCTTC.

This clonotype occurred many times. V and J are TRBV2 and TRBJ1-1, with 10 bases that match TRBD1. This CDR3 is built from 18 residues. Per germline, CDR1 SNHLY and CDR2 FYNNEI. V trimming: 7 bases; J trimming: 0 bases; junction bases outside the gene matches: 14. The CDR3: CASTIRDRGGEVNTEAFF. In nucleotides, the CDR3 is TGTGCCAGCACCATTCGGGACAGGGGAGGGGAGGTGAACACTGAAGCTTTCTTT. Looking up the rest from reference TRBV2 and TRBJ1-1 gives the full variable domain: EPEVTQTPSHQVTQMGQEVILRCVPISNHLYFYWYRQILGQKVEFLVSFYNNEISEKSEIFDDQFSVERPDGSNFTLKIRSTKLEDSAMYFCASTIRDRGGEVNTEAFFGQGTRLTVV.

This chain connects TRBV10-3 to TRBJ2-5; D may be TRBD1 (6 bases). CDR3 size: 13 residues. CDR1 is ENHRY, CDR2 SYGVKD, per germline. V lost 6 bases, J lost 2 bases, and 10 bases lay in between. CDR3 protein: CAISTGLQETQYF. The CDR3 DNA is TGTGCCATCAGCACAGGGTTGCAAGAGACCCAGTACTTC.

This clonotype occurred a few times. The chain has TRBV6-2 or TRBV6-3 and TRBJ2-3; the D gene is possibly TRBD2 (6 bases). Germline V gene lookup returns CDR1 MNHEY and CDR2 SVGEGT. The CDR3 contains 17 residues. V was shortened by 4 bases and J by 4 bases, with 21 bases between the two germline ends. CDR3 sequence reads: CASSSSLGRGSPDTQYF. CDR3 bases: TGTGCCAGCAGTTCGTCGCTCGGCCGGGGGAGCCCAGATACGCAGTATTTT.

This clonotype has at least ten counts. The rearrangement joins TRBV27 to TRBJ1-5, with a tentative D call TRBD1 (5 bases). V lost 4 bases, J lost 0 bases, and 13 bases lay in between. The CDR3 sequence is 16 residues long. CDR1 MNHEY and CDR2 SMNVEV come from the germline V gene (reference sequence). The CDR3 loop is CASSSLTAYSNQPQHF. Here the CDR3 DNA reads TGTGCCAGCAGTTCCCTGACAGCTTATAGCAATCAGCCCCAGCATTTT.

A note on this clonotype: Since a much larger clone is just one base distant, this may be a read error. This chain links TRBV30 with TRBJ1-1; TRBD1 is a possible D gene (6 bases). Germline lookup yields CDR1 GTSNPN and CDR2 SVGIG (reference sequence). CDR3 size: 13 residues. Trimming cost V 4 bases and J 6 bases, with 15 bases left between them. CDR3 DNA sequence: TGTGCCTGGAATCGGGGGCTGGGATCTGAAGCTTTCTTT. This encodes CAWNRGLGSEAFF.

This chain links TRBV19 with TRBJ2-1; 10 bases are a match to TRBD2. The CDR3 extends over 16 amino acids. The ends lost 4 bases at V and 8 bases at J; junction bases unmatched: 11. Germline V CDR1 and CDR2: LNHDA, SQIVND (reference sequence). The CDR3 DNA follows: TGTGCCAGTAGTAGTCTAGCGGGAGCAAAATGGGATGAGCAGTTCTTC. It is translated as CASSSLAGAKWDEQFF.

This clonotype was detected a few times. The gene calls are TRBV19 and TRBJ2-7; a possible D gene is TRBD1 (5 bases). V lost 3 bases, J lost 4 bases, and 19 bases lay in between. The CDR3 length is 16 residues. Germline CDR1 and CDR2: LNHDA and SQIVND (reference sequence). The CDR3 region is CASSMMGPPGPYEQYF. As DNA, the CDR3 is TGTGCCAGTAGTATGATGGGGCCCCCCGGGCCGTACGAGCAGTACTTC.

In DNA form, the CDR3 reads TGTGCCAGTAACGGAGGGGGTAACTATGGCTACACCTTC. It specifies CASNGGGNYGYTF. V usage is TRBV19 and J usage is TRBJ1-2; D may be TRBD1 (6 bases). The germline V gene encodes CDR1 LNHDA and CDR2 SQIVND (reference sequence). CDR3 length: 13 amino acids. Trimming left V 7 bases short and J 1 base short, with 10 bases between.

This clonotype occurred a few times. The chain couples TRBV15 to TRBJ1-1, with D possibly matching TRBD1 (6 bases). CDR3 length: 14 residues. Trimming removed 5 bases at V and 1 base at J, with 11 bases between. CDR1 and CDR2 from the germline V gene are LNHNV and YYDKDF (reference sequence). CDR3 DNA sequence: TGTGCCACCAGCCGCAGGGGATCGAACACTGAAGCTTTCTTT. Amino acids: CATSRRGSNTEAFF.

In the case of this clonotype: It may be a read error: a sequence one base away is much more abundant. This chain uses TRBV7-2 with TRBJ2-5; 9 positions agree with TRBD1. Germline lookup yields CDR1 SGHTA and CDR2 FQGNSA. CDR3 length: 17 amino acids. CDR3 residues: CAGSSPGQGPRRETQYF. DNA for the CDR3: TGTGCCGGCAGTTCCCCGGGACAGGGCCCCAGAAGGGAGACCCAGTACTTC.

This clonotype was observed at least ten times. V gene TRBV13 combines with J gene TRBJ1-5; D unclear. The germline V and J ends were trimmed by 3 bases and 5 bases, with 14 bases remaining between them. Germline CDR1 PRHDT, CDR2 FYEKMQ (reference sequence). The CDR3 contains 15 residues. Written as DNA, the CDR3 is TGTGCCAGCAGCTTTTCGGGAATGAGTCATCAGCCCCAGCATTTT. This encodes CASSFSGMSHQPQHF.

The chain has TRBV2 and TRBJ2-7; the D is unclear. The V end was cut by 7 bases, the J end by 3 bases, with 10 bases between. Germline loops: CDR1 SNHLY, CDR2 FYNNEI. The CDR3 is made up of 12 amino acids. Written as DNA, the CDR3 is TGTGCCAGCAAGCTATCTGGCTACGAGCAGTACTTC. Translated, it gives CASKLSGYEQYF.

The chain employs TRBV27 and TRBJ2-2; D gene ambiguous. From germline, CDR1 is MNHEY and CDR2 SMNVEV (reference sequence). The CDR3 has 15 residues. Trimming cost V 3 bases and J 1 base, with 9 bases left between them. CDR3 nucleotides: TGTGCCAGCAGTTTTAAGACTTGGAACACCGGGGAGCTGTTTTTT. The encoded protein is CASSFKTWNTGELFF.

This chain links TRBV28 with TRBJ1-2; TRBD1 aligns across 10 bases. Per the germline V gene, CDR1 is MDHEN and CDR2 is SYDVKM. Germline trimming cut 8 bases from V and 7 bases from J; bases unmatched to any gene: 10. The CDR3 sequence is 14 residues long. CDR3: CASARDGTGAGYTF. In DNA form, the CDR3 reads TGTGCCAGCGCCCGGGACGGGACAGGGGCTGGCTACACCTTC.

There are many counts of this clonotype. The chain uses TRBV7-9 and TRBJ2-7, with D possibly being TRBD1 (6 bases). Germline V CDR1 and CDR2: SEHNR, FQNEAQ (reference sequence). V was trimmed by 2 bases and J by 4 bases, leaving 15 bases between them. The CDR3 contains 15 residues. CDR3 in amino acids: CASSLHPGAEYEQYF. CDR3 DNA sequence: TGTGCCAGCAGCTTACATCCAGGGGCGGAATACGAGCAGTACTTC.

This clonotype came up a few times. V gene TRBV19 combines with J gene TRBJ1-2; possibly TRBD1 for D (6 bases). The V end was cut by 5 bases, the J end by 4 bases, with 20 bases between. The CDR3 has 16 amino acids. Germline V gene data show CDR1 as LNHDA and CDR2 as SQIVND (reference sequence). CDR3 coding DNA: TGTGCCAGTAGTCCAATTCCACAGGGAGAGGGCTATGGCTACACCTTC. Encoded protein: CASSPIPQGEGYGYTF.

This chain connects TRBV5-4 to TRBJ2-3; weak D call: TRBD2 (5 bases). The CDR3 totals 14 residues. V was pared by 7 bases and J by 2 bases, with 14 bases between. Germline values: CDR1 SGHNT, CDR2 YYREEE (reference sequence). CDR3 loop: CASGIRENTDTQYF. The CDR3 DNA sequence: TGTGCCAGCGGAATCCGGGAAAACACAGATACGCAGTATTTT.

V is TRBV24-1 and J is TRBJ1-1, with D perhaps matching TRBD1 (5 bases). The V end lost 4 bases, the J end lost 7 bases, and 15 bases lay between the germline ends. The germline V gene encodes CDR1 KGHDR and CDR2 SFDVKD. This CDR3 is 14 amino acids long. CDR3 sequence: CATSESQAPSEAFF. CDR3 sequence (DNA): TGTGCCACCAGTGAATCACAGGCGCCCAGTGAAGCTTTCTTT.

This clonotype was counted many times. The chain couples TRBV5-1 to TRBJ2-1; D remains unclear. This CDR3 has 12 amino acids. Germline values: CDR1 SGHRS, CDR2 YFSETQ. V was clipped by 0 bases and J by 5 bases, with 3 bases between them. CDR3 amino acids: CASSLVHNEQFF. DNA of the CDR3: TGCGCCAGCAGCTTGGTCCACAATGAGCAGTTCTTC.

With respect to this clonotype: One end of the junction varies from germline; a read error may be responsible. This chain connects TRBV12-5 to TRBJ1-5; D perhaps matches TRBD1 (5 bases). CDR1 and CDR2 from the germline V gene are LGHNT and FRNRAP. There are 13 residues in the CDR3. The DNA of the CDR3 is TGTGCTAGTGGCCTTGACAGCAGTCAGCCCCAGCATTTT. Translated, it gives CASGLDSSQPQHF. The whole variable domain, filled in from reference TRBV12-5 and TRBJ1-5, reads DARVTQTPRHKVTEMGQEVTMRCQPILGHNTVFWYRQTMMQGLELLAYFRNRAPLDDSGMPKDRFSAEMPDATLATLKIQPSEPRDSAVYFCASGLDSSQPQHFGDGTRLSIL.

This clonotype was observed many times. J is TRBJ1-2 and V is TRBV28; the D is unclear. Trimming took off 3 bases at V and 5 bases at J, with 10 bases between the two ends. In germline, CDR1 is MDHEN, CDR2 SYDVKM. There are 13 residues in the CDR3. The DNA for the CDR3 is TGTGCCAGCAGTTTCGGACGTCTTTATGGCTACACCTTC. Amino acids: CASSFGRLYGYTF.